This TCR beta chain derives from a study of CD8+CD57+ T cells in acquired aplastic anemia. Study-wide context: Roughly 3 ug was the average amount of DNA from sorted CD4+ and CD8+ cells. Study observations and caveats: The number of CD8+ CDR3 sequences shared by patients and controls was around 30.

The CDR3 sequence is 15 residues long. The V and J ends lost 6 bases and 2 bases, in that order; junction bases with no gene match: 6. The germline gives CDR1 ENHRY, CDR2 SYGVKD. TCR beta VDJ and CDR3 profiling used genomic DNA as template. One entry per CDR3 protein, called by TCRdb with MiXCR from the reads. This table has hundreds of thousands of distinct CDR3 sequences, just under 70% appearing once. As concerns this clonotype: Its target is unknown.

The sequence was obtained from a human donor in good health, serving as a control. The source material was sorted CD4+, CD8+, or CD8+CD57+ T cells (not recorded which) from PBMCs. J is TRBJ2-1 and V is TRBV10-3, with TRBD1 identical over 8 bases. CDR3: CAISKQGVPYNEQFF. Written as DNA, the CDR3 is TGTGCCATCAGCAAACAGGGGGTACCCTACAATGAGCAGTTCTTC.